The rows below give T cell receptor beta chains drawn from one sample of a study of CD8+CD57+ T cells in acquired aplastic anemia. TCRdb used MiXCR to reprocess the reads, holding one entry per CDR3 protein. The repertoire has 60,000 or so distinct CDR3 sequences, less than 65% of them found once; the top ten carry roughly 2.5%. The specimen was sorted CD4+, CD8+, or CD8+CD57+ T cells (not recorded which) from PBMCs. Receptors were obtained from a human donor in good health, serving as a control. The CDR3 runs from the conserved cysteine through the conserved F or W. D genes are given only for firm matches. The size entry is marked missing in some rows and otherwise reads once, few, many or a size class.

J: TRBJ2-4
size: NA
V: TRBV6-1
D: TRBD1
DNA: TGTGCCAGCAGTGAAAGGTTGACAGGGGTCCTGGCCAAAAACATTCAGTACTTC
CDR3: CASSERLTGVLAKNIQYF

J: TRBJ1-2
size: many
V: TRBV20-1
D: NA
DNA: TGCAGTGCTACGACAGAACCACGGTATGGCTACACCTTC
CDR3: CSATTEPRYGYTF

J: TRBJ1-5
size: many
V: TRBV5-1
D: NA
DNA: TGCGCCAGCAGCCCGGGGGCGTCAGGGTACCAGCCCCAGCATTTT
CDR3: CASSPGASGYQPQHF

J: TRBJ2-7
size: many
V: TRBV6-5
D: NA
DNA: TGTGCCAGCAGTCGGCCCGGGGTGCACGAGCAGTACTTC
CDR3: CASSRPGVHEQYF

J: TRBJ1-2
size: few
V: TRBV29-1
D: TRBD1
DNA: TGCAGCGTTGAATTGGGGACAGGAGGCTATGGTTACACCTTC
CDR3: CSVELGTGGYGYTF

J: TRBJ1-1
size: NA
V: TRBV29-1
D: NA
DNA: TGCAGCCCCAGTGCCGAAAGGAACACTGAAGCTTTCTTT
CDR3: CSPSAERNTEAFF

J: TRBJ2-7
size: NA
V: TRBV19
D: NA
DNA: TGTGCCAGTAGTACCGTACAGGGTAGGTTCTACGAGCAGTACTTC
CDR3: CASSTVQGRFYEQYF

J: TRBJ2-1
size: many
V: TRBV5-1
D: TRBD2
DNA: TGCGCCAGCAGCGTGGGGGGGGGGACTAGCGGGAGCCATGAGCAGTTCTTC
CDR3: CASSVGGGTSGSHEQFF

J: TRBJ2-3
size: NA
V: TRBV5-1
D: NA
DNA: TGCGCCAGCAGCGGATCCGGCAGGGCCCCAGATACGCAGTATTTT
CDR3: CASSGSGRAPDTQYF

J: TRBJ2-6
size: few
V: TRBV10-3
D: NA
DNA: TGTGCCATAAATCGAGGCATAGACGGTCCCGGGGCCAACGTCCTGACTTTC
CDR3: CAINRGIDGPGANVLTF

J: TRBJ2-1
size: many
V: TRBV5-1
D: NA
DNA: TGCGCCAGCAGCTTGGTACGGTTAGACAATGAGCAGTTCTTC
CDR3: CASSLVRLDNEQFF

J: TRBJ2-5
size: NA
V: TRBV7-2
D: NA
DNA: TGTGCCAGCAGCCAGATTTTGGCGGAGACCCAGTACTTC
CDR3: CASSQILAETQYF

J: TRBJ2-5
size: NA
V: TRBV11-1
D: NA
DNA: TGTGCCAGCAGCTTGACAGTTATAACTTCCCAAGAGACCCAGTACTTC
CDR3: CASSLTVITSQETQYF

J: TRBJ1-1
size: NA
V: TRBV5-1
D: NA
DNA: TGCGCCAGCAGCTGGCTGGGGGACCGACCGAACACTGAAGCTTTCTTT
CDR3: CASSWLGDRPNTEAFF

J: TRBJ2-7
size: many
V: TRBV6-1
D: NA
DNA: TGTGCCAGCAGACCCCGATATAGCGGCTACGAGCAGTACTTC
CDR3: CASRPRYSGYEQYF

J: TRBJ2-3
size: many
V: TRBV11-2
D: NA
DNA: TGTGCCAGCAGCTCCTACCCCCGGGACGGACCTAGCACAGATACGCAGTATTTT
CDR3: CASSSYPRDGPSTDTQYF

J: TRBJ2-3
size: NA
V: TRBV4-1
D: TRBD2
DNA: TGCGCCAGCAGTGCTGGACTAGCGGGAGCGGGTGATACGCAGTATTTT
CDR3: CASSAGLAGAGDTQYF

J: TRBJ1-1
size: many
V: TRBV6-1
D: TRBD1
DNA: TGTGCCAGCATAGGGACAGGGGGAAGGACTGAAGCTTTCTTT
CDR3: CASIGTGGRTEAFF

J: TRBJ1-6
size: few
V: TRBV15
D: NA
DNA: TGTGCCACCAGCAGAGAATGGGATTCACCCCTCCACTTT
CDR3: CATSREWDSPLHF

J: TRBJ1-6
size: NA
V: TRBV2
D: NA
DNA: TGTGCCAGCAGGGTGATAAGCTCCTATAATTCACCCCTCCACTTT
CDR3: CASRVISSYNSPLHF

J: TRBJ1-3
size: NA
V: TRBV2
D: NA
DNA: TGTGCCAGCAGACGAGGGGAGGGGGCTGGAAACACCATATATTTT
CDR3: CASRRGEGAGNTIYF

J: TRBJ1-1
size: many
V: TRBV5-1
D: NA
DNA: TGCGCCAGCAGCGGGGGACGGGTGGGGAACACTGAAGCTTTCTTT
CDR3: CASSGGRVGNTEAFF

J: TRBJ2-2
size: many
V: TRBV29-1
D: TRBD2
DNA: TGCAGCGCTGTAAGGCGGGAGGGACTCACCGGGGAGCTGTTTTTT
CDR3: CSAVRREGLTGELFF

J: TRBJ1-4
size: NA
V: TRBV19
D: TRBD1
DNA: TGTGCCAGTAGTATACGACAGGGCCCCGAAAAACTGTTTTTT
CDR3: CASSIRQGPEKLFF

J: TRBJ1-2
size: NA
V: TRBV6-1
D: NA
DNA: TGTGCCAGCAGTAGACCGAGCTTCTATGGCTACACCTTC
CDR3: CASSRPSFYGYTF

J: TRBJ2-6
size: NA
V: TRBV20-1
D: NA
DNA: TGCAGTGCTAGAGATGCCAGTCCTCGAGGGTTTGGGGCCAACGTCCTGACTTTC
CDR3: CSARDASPRGFGANVLTF

J: TRBJ1-2
size: NA
V: TRBV19
D: NA
DNA: TGTGCCAGTAGTCATATGGGGGACTACACCTTC
CDR3: CASSHMGDYTF

J: TRBJ2-5
size: NA
V: TRBV7-8
D: NA
DNA: TGTGCCAGCAGCTTCGCGTACCGAGAGACCCAGTACTTC
CDR3: CASSFAYRETQYF

J: TRBJ2-7
size: NA
V: TRBV7-7
D: TRBD1
DNA: TGTGCTAGCAGCGTAGGACAGGGAACCTACGAGCAGTACTTC
CDR3: CASSVGQGTYEQYF

J: TRBJ2-7
size: few
V: TRBV2
D: NA
DNA: TGTGCCAGCAGTACCGGGACGCAGAGCTCCTACGAGCAGTACTTC
CDR3: CASSTGTQSSYEQYF

J: TRBJ2-1
size: NA
V: TRBV10-3
D: TRBD1
DNA: TGTGCCATCACCCGGACAGGGGGCCTATTCAATGAGCAGTTCTTC
CDR3: CAITRTGGLFNEQFF

J: TRBJ1-1
size: NA
V: TRBV29-1
D: NA
DNA: TGCAGCGTCTCGACAGAAACTAACACTGAAGCTTTCTTT
CDR3: CSVSTETNTEAFF

J: TRBJ1-1
size: once
V: TRBV10-3
D: TRBD1
DNA: TGTGCCATCAGTTGGGACAGGGCCACTGAAGCTTTCTTT
CDR3: CAISWDRATEAFF

J: TRBJ1-5
size: NA
V: TRBV29-1
D: TRBD1
DNA: TGCAGCGTACTACAGGGGGGAGGCCAGCCCCAGCATTTT
CDR3: CSVLQGGGQPQHF

J: TRBJ1-1
size: NA
V: TRBV25-1
D: NA
DNA: TGTGCCAGCAGTGTACAAGTGAACACTGAAGCTTTCTTT
CDR3: CASSVQVNTEAFF

J: TRBJ1-4
size: NA
V: TRBV7-3
D: TRBD1
DNA: TGTGCCAGCAGGGGACAGTACAATGAAAAACTGTTTTTT
CDR3: CASRGQYNEKLFF

J: TRBJ1-6
size: many
V: TRBV19
D: TRBD1
DNA: TGTGCCAGTAGTACCAAAGGACAGGGGGATAATTCACCCCTCCACTTT
CDR3: CASSTKGQGDNSPLHF

J: TRBJ2-1
size: many
V: TRBV20-1
D: NA
DNA: TGCAGTGCTGGGACTCGGAATGAGCAGTTCTTC
CDR3: CSAGTRNEQFF

J: TRBJ1-6
size: medium-sized
V: TRBV19
D: NA
DNA: TGTGCCAGTAGTGGGCCTGGCTCACCCCTCCACTTT
CDR3: CASSGPGSPLHF

J: TRBJ2-3
size: NA
V: TRBV29-1
D: NA
DNA: TGCAGCGTGACACGTTTAAGCACAGATACGCAGTATTTT
CDR3: CSVTRLSTDTQYF

J: TRBJ1-1
size: many
V: TRBV12-3/TRBV12-4
D: NA
DNA: TGTGCCAGCAGTTTAGGAGGGCGAACTGAAGCTTTCTTT
CDR3: CASSLGGRTEAFF

J: TRBJ2-2
size: NA
V: TRBV25-1
D: NA
DNA: TGTGCCAGCAGTGCTAGAGCTCTCGCGAACACCGGGGAGCTGTTTTTT
CDR3: CASSARALANTGELFF

J: TRBJ1-3
size: many
V: TRBV10-1
D: NA
DNA: TGCGCCAGCAGTGAGTCGACTGGGACCAATGGAAACACCATATATTTT
CDR3: CASSESTGTNGNTIYF

J: TRBJ2-3
size: many
V: TRBV20-1
D: TRBD1
DNA: TGCAGTGCCGTCACCGGGACAGGGGCCACAGATACGCAGTATTTT
CDR3: CSAVTGTGATDTQYF

J: TRBJ2-6
size: NA
V: TRBV2
D: NA
DNA: TGTGCCAGCAGTGAATACCTGACTGGGGCCAACGTCCTGACTTTC
CDR3: CASSEYLTGANVLTF

J: TRBJ2-7
size: NA
V: TRBV19
D: NA
DNA: TGTGCCAGTAGTATGGTGGGTTCCTCCTACGAGCAGTACTTC
CDR3: CASSMVGSSYEQYF

J: TRBJ1-1
size: NA
V: TRBV5-1
D: NA
DNA: TGCGCCAGCGGCGCGGGACGGACAAACACTGAAGCTTTCTTT
CDR3: CASGAGRTNTEAFF

J: TRBJ2-1
size: few
V: TRBV20-1
D: TRBD1
DNA: TGCAGTGCCCTAGGCGACAGGGCCTACAATGAGCAGTTCTTC
CDR3: CSALGDRAYNEQFF

J: TRBJ2-7
size: medium-sized
V: TRBV7-6
D: NA
DNA: TGTGCCAGCAGCTTAGCGAGGGGAGACGAGCAGTACTTC
CDR3: CASSLARGDEQYF

J: TRBJ2-7
size: NA
V: TRBV29-1
D: TRBD1
DNA: TGCAGCGTTGCAGGGGGCATGGCCTACGAGCAGTACTTC
CDR3: CSVAGGMAYEQYF

J: TRBJ2-3
size: NA
V: TRBV12-3/TRBV12-4
D: TRBD2
DNA: TGTGCCAGCAGTTTTTCCGGGGGGGCAGGGGATACGCAGTATTTT
CDR3: CASSFSGGAGDTQYF